These 31 T cell receptor beta chains originate from one sample sequenced in a study of T cells in tuberculosis. Sequenced by immunoSEQ multiplex PCR; TCRdb stores in-frame clones only, minus some. The repertoire holds 30,000 to 45,000 clones, with about 94% as singletons. The sequenced material came from PBMCs. These receptors were obtained from a donor between 10 and 35 years old with latent tuberculosis or without tuberculosis infection. Some clones in this sample may be carry-over from other donors' samples.

The DNA of the CDR3 is TGTGCCAGCAGTCTGGGACAGCTCCGGGACGAGCAGTACTTC. This encodes CASSLGQLRDEQYF. This sequence joins TRBV27 and TRBJ2-7, with 7 bases that match TRBD1. With V trimmed by 5 bases and J by 5 bases, 9 bases remained unmatched. Per germline, CDR1 MNHEY and CDR2 SMNVEV (reference sequence). CDR3 size: 14 residues.

The chain carries TRBV7-9 and TRBJ2-3, with D possibly matching TRBD2 (6 bases). Trimming cost V 5 bases and J 4 bases, with 10 bases left between them. The CDR3 length is 13 residues. Germline-derived CDR1 and CDR2 are SEHNR and FQNEAQ (reference sequence). As DNA, the CDR3 is TGTGCCAGCAGCCCATCGGGGGCAGATACGCAGTATTTT. Translating gives CASSPSGADTQYF.

The chain employs TRBV9 and TRBJ1-2, with a tentative D call TRBD1 (6 bases). Trimming cost V 0 bases and J 0 bases, with 15 bases left between them. Germline V lookup: CDR1 SGDLS, CDR2 YYNGEE. The CDR3 has 17 residues. DNA of the CDR3: TGTGCCAGCAGCGTAGGACAGGCCCCCTTAGCTAACTATGGCTACACCTTC. This encodes CASSVGQAPLANYGYTF. Variable domain in full (rest from reference TRBV9 and TRBJ1-2): DSGVTQTPKHLITATGQRVTLRCSPRSGDLSVYWYQQSLDQGLQFLIQYYNGEERAKGNILERFSAQQFPDLHSELNLSSLELGDSALYFCASSVGQAPLANYGYTFGSGTRLTVV.

V and J are TRBV19 and TRBJ1-1; D may be TRBD1 (6 bases). V was pared by 6 bases and J by 6 bases, with 23 bases between. Germline V lookup: CDR1 LNHDA, CDR2 SQIVND (reference sequence). The CDR3 contains 16 residues. The CDR3 DNA reads as TGTGCCAGTAGAACCCTTAGGGGGGGGGCGAGGGCTGAAGCTTTCTTT. Amino acids: CASRTLRGGARAEAFF. The variable domain in full, completed from reference TRBV19 and TRBJ1-1, reads DGGITQSPKYLFRKEGQNVTLSCEQNLNHDAMYWYRQDPGQGLRLIYYSQIVNDFQKGDIAEGYSVSREKKESFPLTVTSAQKNPTAFYLCASRTLRGGARAEAFFGQGTRLTVV.

This sequence joins TRBV28 and TRBJ1-2, with 8 positions matching TRBD1. V lost 9 bases, J lost 4 bases, and 13 bases stayed unmatched. The CDR3 is 15 amino acids. Germline CDR1 MDHEN, CDR2 SYDVKM. CDR3: CASPTPPDRGYGYTF. CDR3 coding DNA: TGTGCCAGTCCTACCCCCCCCGACAGGGGCTATGGCTACACCTTC.

This clone appeared a single time. The rearrangement links TRBV6-5 to TRBJ1-1; 8 nucleotides match TRBD1. V trimming: 6 bases; J trimming: 5 bases; junction bases outside the gene matches: 8. Looked up from germline, CDR1 is MNHEY and CDR2 is SVGAGI. There are 14 residues in the CDR3. The CDR3 bases are TGTGCCAGCAGAATCGGTACAGGGGGGACTGAAGCTTTCTTT. Encoded protein: CASRIGTGGTEAFF.

V is TRBV11-3 and J is TRBJ2-7; TRBD2 agrees at 8 bases. V gave up 4 bases and J gave up 6 bases; unmatched junction bases: 8. Germline V CDR1 and CDR2: SGHNT, YENEEA. The CDR3 extends over 14 amino acids. The DNA of the CDR3 is TGTGCCAGCAGCTCGGGGGGGGCCTCCCGCGAGCAGTACTTC. This encodes CASSSGGASREQYF.

The V and J genes are TRBV5-4 and TRBJ1-2, with 7 bases identical to TRBD1. The CDR3 is 14 amino acids. J gave up 8 bases and V 0 bases, and 7 bases lay outside the gene matches. Germline-derived CDR1 and CDR2 are SGHNT and YYREEE (reference sequence). CDR3 sequence: CASSLALTGSGYTF. The CDR3 DNA sequence: TGTGCCAGCAGCTTGGCTTTGACAGGGTCCGGCTACACCTTC.

The J gene is TRBJ2-1, the V gene TRBV6-5; TRBD1 agrees at 8 bases. The CDR3 covers 15 residues. The germline gives CDR1 MNHEY, CDR2 SVGAGI. Trimming cost V 6 bases and J 3 bases; bases outside gene matches: 7. DNA for the CDR3: TGTGCCAGCAGCCACGAAGGACAGGGCTACAATGAGCAGTTCTTC. This codes for CASSHEGQGYNEQFF.

The chain is built from TRBV5-4 and TRBJ1-3; 9 nucleotides match TRBD1. Unmatched junction bases numbered 7, after V lost 4 bases and J lost 2 bases. The CDR3 is made up of 16 amino acids. The V gene's germline CDR1 is SGHNT and CDR2 YYREEE (reference sequence). The CDR3 spells CASSQGQGRAGNTIYF. The CDR3 DNA is TGTGCCAGCAGCCAGGGACAGGGACGCGCTGGAAACACCATATATTTT.

V usage is TRBV19 and J usage is TRBJ2-7, with TRBD1 matching over 8 bases. CDR3 length: 12 residues. CDR1 and CDR2 (germline): LNHDA, SQIVND (reference sequence). Losses at the gene ends were 10 bases for V and 3 bases for J; bases not matched to a gene: 5. CDR3 DNA: TGTGCCACCTCGACAGGGGACTACGAGCAGTACTTC. Its protein is CATSTGDYEQYF.

This chain uses TRBV6-5 with TRBJ2-7, with 11 bases that match TRBD1. This CDR3 is 15 amino acids long. Trimming cost V 3 bases and J 3 bases; bases outside gene matches: 4. Germline-derived CDR1 and CDR2 are MNHEY and SVGAGI. CDR3 bases: TGTGCCAGCAGTTATGCCGGGACAGGGGGCTACGAGCAGTACTTC. Protein product: CASSYAGTGGYEQYF.

This chain links TRBV6-4 with TRBJ1-2; 7 bases are a match to TRBD1. CDR3 length: 16 amino acids. The germline V gene has CDR1 MRHNA and CDR2 SNTAGT. The V gene end was trimmed by 2 bases and the J gene end by 7 bases; junction bases not matched to a gene: 13. The chain's CDR3 is CASSDRRQGMGSGYTF. CDR3 DNA: TGTGCCAGCAGTGACAGGAGACAGGGTATGGGGAGTGGCTACACCTTC.

This chain joins TRBV5-5 and TRBJ1-1; D is ambiguous. V was trimmed by 0 bases and J by 0 bases, leaving 9 bases between them. The CDR3 contains 15 residues. In germline, CDR1 is SGHKS, CDR2 YYEKEE (reference sequence). This CDR3 reads CASSLANQLNTEAFF. The CDR3 DNA follows: TGTGCCAGCAGCTTGGCAAATCAGTTGAACACTGAAGCTTTCTTT.

This chain uses TRBV18 with TRBJ1-1; D not resolved. The germline gives CDR1 KGHSH, CDR2 LQKENI. Between the trimmed V and J ends, which lost 5 bases and 6 bases, there was a span of 13 bases. The CDR3 runs to 13 residues. The CDR3 DNA reads as TGTGCCAGCTCAGATACTATCGGCGCTGAAGCTTTCTTT. It encodes CASSDTIGAEAFF.

This chain connects TRBV28 to TRBJ1-1, with D maybe TRBD1 (5 bases). This CDR3 region has 14 residues. V lost 3 bases and J 5 bases, leaving 13 bases between the germline ends. Germline-derived CDR1 and CDR2 are MDHEN and SYDVKM. The CDR3 DNA reads as TGTGCCAGCAGTTTGGGAGGGACGGGAACTGAAGCTTTCTTT. Protein product: CASSLGGTGTEAFF.

The rearrangement links TRBV7-6 to TRBJ1-3; no firm D call. The CDR3 totals 14 residues. V was trimmed by 1 base and J by 0 bases, leaving 4 bases between them. The germline V gene encodes CDR1 SGHVS and CDR2 FNYEAQ. CDR3 sequence: CASSLVSSGNTIYF. CDR3 DNA: TGTGCCAGCAGCTTAGTCAGCTCTGGAAACACCATATATTTT.

V and J are TRBV7-2 and TRBJ1-3; no definite D call. Germline values: CDR1 SGHTA, CDR2 FQGNSA. The CDR3 runs 15 residues. V dropped 1 base and J dropped 3 bases, with 10 bases sitting between them. The CDR3 nucleotides read TGTGCCAGCAGCTTAGAATCCAGGATTGGAAACACCATATATTTT. Translated: CASSLESRIGNTIYF.

The gene calls are TRBV5-1 and TRBJ2-3; 9 nucleotides match TRBD2. V was pared by 0 bases and J by 6 bases, with 8 bases of the junction left unmatched. Germline V gene lookup returns CDR1 SGHRS and CDR2 YFSETQ. The CDR3 runs 16 residues. The CDR3: CASSLAAGGIFDTQYF. DNA for the CDR3: TGCGCCAGCAGCTTGGCGGCGGGGGGGATTTTTGATACGCAGTATTTT.

The rearrangement uses TRBV29-1 and TRBJ1-2; D is perhaps TRBD1 (5 bases). The germline V gene encodes CDR1 SQVTM and CDR2 ANQGSEA. Between the trimmed V and J ends, which lost 8 bases and 4 bases, there was a span of 17 bases. The CDR3 runs 13 residues. Here the CDR3 DNA reads TGCAGCTTAACTGACAGTCTATCCTATGGCTACACCTTC. The encoded protein is CSLTDSLSYGYTF.

The V and J genes are TRBV7-9 and TRBJ2-7; D not resolved. Germline V gene data show CDR1 as SEHNR and CDR2 as FQNEAQ (reference sequence). Trimming pared 5 bases from V and 2 bases from J, leaving 13 bases between. The CDR3 is 14 amino acids. CDR3 sequence (DNA): TGTGCCAGCAGCCCGGCGGCCCGTCCCTACGAGCAGTACTTC. Protein product: CASSPAARPYEQYF.

For the CDR3, the DNA is TGTGCCAGCAGCTCAGGTGTCCTCTCACCCCTCCACTTT. This gives the protein CASSSGVLSPLHF. The V gene is TRBV7-9, the J gene TRBJ1-6; D not certain. Trimming stripped 4 bases from V and 10 bases from J, with 11 bases between. CDR3 length: 13 amino acids. The germline gives CDR1 SEHNR, CDR2 FQNEAQ (reference sequence).

The V and J genes are TRBV5-1 and TRBJ1-6, with 9 bases matching TRBD1. Per the germline V gene, CDR1 is SGHRS and CDR2 is YFSETQ. V was pared by 4 bases and J by 8 bases, with 7 bases of the junction left unmatched. The CDR3 covers 15 residues. The CDR3 is CASSEYTGGDSPLHF. The CDR3 DNA follows: TGCGCCAGCAGCGAATATACAGGGGGCGATTCACCCCTCCACTTT.

This chain joins TRBV2 and TRBJ1-4, with a tentative D call TRBD1 (6 bases). The V end was cut by 0 bases, the J end by 5 bases, with 13 bases between. The CDR3 loop spans 16 amino acids. Germline assignment: CDR1 SNHLY and CDR2 FYNNEI. CDR3 nucleotide sequence: TGTGCCAGCAGTGAAGCGTACGGGCAGGGGAATGAAAAACTGTTTTTT. Amino acids: CASSEAYGQGNEKLFF.

The V and J genes are TRBV5-4 and TRBJ1-1; 9 nucleotides agree with TRBD1. This CDR3 contains 16 residues. From germline, CDR1 is SGHNT and CDR2 YYREEE (reference sequence). Unmatched junction bases numbered 11, after V lost 8 bases and J lost 0 bases. CDR3 region: CASSPRTGDLNTEAFF. The CDR3 DNA reads as TGTGCCAGTAGCCCTAGGACAGGGGACCTGAACACTGAAGCTTTCTTT.

The chain uses TRBV11-2 and TRBJ1-5; D perhaps matches TRBD1 (6 bases). V was trimmed by 4 bases and J by 4 bases, leaving 11 bases between them. Germline loops: CDR1 SGHAT, CDR2 FQNNGV. CDR3 length: 14 amino acids. The CDR3 DNA reads TGTGCCAGCAGCTCGACGGGGACAAATCAGCCCCAGCATTTT. Translation gives CASSSTGTNQPQHF. The whole variable domain, remainder taken from reference TRBV11-2 and TRBJ1-5, is EAGVAQSPRYKIIEKRQSVAFWCNPISGHATLYWYQQILGQGPKLLIQFQNNGVVDDSQLPKDRFSAERLKGVDSTLKIQPAKLEDSAVYLCASSSTGTNQPQHFGDGTRLSIL.

The chain recombines TRBV18 with TRBJ1-6, with 7 positions matching TRBD1. The CDR3 has 15 amino acids. The J segment lost 7 bases and the V segment lost 1 base, leaving 4 bases of the junction unmatched. Per the germline V gene, CDR1 is KGHSH and CDR2 is LQKENI. The CDR3 bases are TGTGCCAGCTCACCACGAGGGACAGAGAATTCACCCCTCCACTTT. Its protein product is CASSPRGTENSPLHF.

This clone was recorded once. This chain links TRBV9 with TRBJ2-3, with D possibly TRBD1 on 5 matching bases. V dropped 3 bases and J dropped 0 bases, with 8 bases sitting between them. The germline CDR1 and CDR2 sequences are SGDLS and YYNGEE. The CDR3 runs to 14 residues. As DNA, the CDR3 is TGTGCCAGCAGCGCTACAGGTAGCACAGATACGCAGTATTTT. Its translation: CASSATGSTDTQYF.

The chain recombines TRBV7-9 with TRBJ2-7; D is undetermined. Per germline, CDR1 SEHNR and CDR2 FQNEAQ (reference sequence). The CDR3 has 14 residues. With 6 bases removed from V and 1 base from J, the gap between germline ends came to 13 bases. The CDR3 here is CASSYPTESYEQYF. For the CDR3, the DNA is TGTGCCAGCAGTTATCCTACGGAGTCCTACGAGCAGTACTTC.

The chain combines TRBV6-5 with TRBJ1-1, with D possibly TRBD1 on 5 matching bases. V lost 1 base, J lost 5 bases, and 14 bases lay in between. Germline CDR1 MNHEY, CDR2 SVGAGI. The CDR3 is 15 residues long. For the CDR3, the DNA is TGTGCCAGCAGTTACTTGCAGGGCGGGAGAACTGAAGCTTTCTTT. Amino acids: CASSYLQGGRTEAFF.

The chain carries TRBV6-4 and TRBJ1-1; maybe TRBD1 (6 bases). The CDR3 is 13 amino acids. Trimming took off 4 bases at V and 5 bases at J, with 11 bases between the two ends. Germline V lookup: CDR1 MRHNA, CDR2 SNTAGT. This CDR3 reads CASSVQGGTEAFF. In nucleotides, the CDR3 is TGTGCCAGCAGTGTACAGGGCGGAACTGAAGCTTTCTTT.